Following are 18 T cell receptor beta chains from one sample sequenced in a study of shared clonotypes between healthy human individuals. This table comes from immunoSEQ multiplex PCR, and its TCRdb copy is limited to in-frame clones, with some not included. The table includes hundreds of thousands of clones, roughly 95% detected once. Naive CD8 cells were CD45RO-negative, positively selected for CCR7, excluding terminally differentiated effector memory CD45RA+ cells. Input material: naive CD8+ T cells sorted from blood. These receptors were obtained from a woman aged 25 to 45 in good health.

The V call is TRBV11-2, the J call TRBJ2-1; 11 positions agree with TRBD2. The CDR3 is 15 amino acids. CDR1 and CDR2 (germline): SGHAT, FQNNGV. Germline trimming cut 5 bases from V and 4 bases from J; bases unmatched to any gene: 4. The CDR3 DNA is TGTGCCAGCAGCACACTAGCGGGAGCTTACAATGAGCAGTTCTTC. This encodes CASSTLAGAYNEQFF.

This rearrangement joins TRBV27 to TRBJ2-7, with no clear D. The CDR3 runs to 13 residues. Trimming cost V 1 base and J 4 bases, with 8 bases left between them. From germline, CDR1 is MNHEY and CDR2 SMNVEV (reference sequence). The CDR3 bases are TGTGCCAGCAGTTTATTTCTTGGGTACGAGCAGTACTTC. This encodes CASSLFLGYEQYF.

The chain uses TRBV12-5 and TRBJ1-1; 12 positions match TRBD1. V was clipped by 6 bases and J by 0 bases; unmatched bases: 23. The germline V gene has CDR1 LGHNT and CDR2 FRNRAP. The CDR3 is made up of 22 amino acids. The CDR3 bases are TGTGCTAGTGGAAACCAATACGCCGGGACAGGGGGCGGGGGTCAAATGAACACTGAAGCTTTCTTT. Its translation is CASGNQYAGTGGGGQMNTEAFF.

The chain joins TRBV4-1 to TRBJ2-7; 8 nucleotides align to TRBD1. CDR1 MGHRA and CDR2 YSYEKL come from the germline V gene. Trimming took 4 bases from V and 5 from J; bases not matched to a gene: 7. This CDR3 is 14 amino acids long. CDR3 residues: CASSLPTGADEQYF. The CDR3 bases are TGCGCCAGCAGCCTGCCGACAGGGGCGGACGAGCAGTACTTC.

The rearrangement uses TRBV7-8 and TRBJ2-7, with D possibly matching TRBD1 (6 bases). The CDR3 extends over 14 amino acids. Germline V gene lookup returns CDR1 SGHVS and CDR2 FQNEAQ. Trimming cost V 3 bases and J 3 bases, with 12 bases left between them. The DNA of the CDR3 is TGTGCCAGCAGCTTTACAGGGTCCCTCTACGAGCAGTACTTC. It encodes CASSFTGSLYEQYF.

Concerning this clone itself: The same CDR3 also results from other DNA sequences found in this sample. The genes are TRBV27 and TRBJ2-7; TRBD2 matches 14 bases. Germline V gene lookup returns CDR1 MNHEY and CDR2 SMNVEV (reference sequence). The CDR3 sequence is 15 residues long. V gave up 6 bases and J gave up 6 bases; unmatched junction bases: 7. The CDR3 region has the DNA TGTGCCAGCAGCCCGGGACTAGCGGGAGCTGGCGAGCAGTACTTC. It yields the protein CASSPGLAGAGEQYF.

The chain couples TRBV13 to TRBJ1-1, with D unresolved. CDR1 and CDR2 from the germline V gene are PRHDT and FYEKMQ (reference sequence). Trimming removed 7 bases from V and 0 bases from J, with 6 bases in between. The CDR3 is 12 amino acids. For the CDR3, the DNA is TGTGCCAGCACCGACATGAACACTGAAGCTTTCTTT. This gives the protein CASTDMNTEAFF.

The chain combines TRBV27 with TRBJ2-2; D may be TRBD1 (6 bases). Germline values: CDR1 MNHEY, CDR2 SMNVEV (reference sequence). With 4 bases removed from V and 6 bases from J, the gap between germline ends came to 18 bases. The CDR3 loop spans 16 amino acids. The CDR3 protein is CASSSSYRVRPGELFF. Here the CDR3 DNA reads TGTGCCAGCAGTTCATCATACAGGGTCCGGCCCGGGGAGCTGTTTTTT.

The chain joins TRBV6-6 to TRBJ1-2, with TRBD1 matching over 8 bases. The CDR3 contains 16 residues. V lost 0 bases and J lost 1; bases outside the gene matches: 4. Germline-derived CDR1 and CDR2 are MNHNY and SVGAGI (reference sequence). CDR3 nucleotide sequence: TGTGCCAGCAGTTACTCGGGACAGGTCATTAACTATGGCTACACCTTC. Residues: CASSYSGQVINYGYTF.

The rearrangement links TRBV28 to TRBJ2-5, with TRBD2 identical over 7 bases. The assigned J gene may be wrong: the sequence end matches TRBJ2-7 better. The germline V gene encodes CDR1 MDHEN and CDR2 SYDVKM. The CDR3 spans 15 residues. CDR3 nucleotide sequence: TGTGCCAGCAGTTTAAATGCGGGAGCGGCCTACGAGCAGTACTTC. Translating gives CASSLNAGAAYEQYF.

This chain joins TRBV10-3 and TRBJ2-7; no definite D call. Germline V gene data show CDR1 as ENHRY and CDR2 as SYGVKD. The CDR3 spans 13 residues. Between the trimmed V and J ends, which lost 6 bases and 0 bases, there was a span of 9 bases. DNA of the CDR3: TGTGCCATCAGCCTCGAGGCCTCCTACGAGCAGTACTTC. Protein product: CAISLEASYEQYF.

The chain joins TRBV11-2 to TRBJ1-1; possibly TRBD1 for D (5 bases). The CDR3 sequence is 16 residues long. In germline, CDR1 is SGHAT, CDR2 FQNNGV. The V end lost 4 bases, the J end lost 1 base, and 16 bases lay between the germline ends. The CDR3: CASSSTFGGKNTEAFF. CDR3 DNA: TGTGCCAGCAGCTCGACCTTTGGGGGTAAGAACACTGAAGCTTTCTTT.

This clone has only one observation. The genes are TRBV28 and TRBJ2-3; D perhaps matches TRBD1 (7 bases). Trimming left V 5 bases short and J 5 bases short, with 20 bases between. The germline gives CDR1 MDHEN, CDR2 SYDVKM. The CDR3 is made up of 16 amino acids. CDR3 sequence reads: CASSLEGAVSIDTQYF. The DNA for the CDR3 is TGTGCCAGCAGTCTGGAGGGGGCCGTTAGTATAGATACGCAGTATTTT.

The CDR3 spells CASSLLGEPAKNIQYF. CDR3 nucleotide sequence: TGCGCCAGCAGCTTGCTAGGGGAACCAGCCAAAAACATTCAGTACTTC. The chain uses TRBV5-1 and TRBJ2-4; D may be TRBD1 (5 bases). The CDR3 extends over 16 amino acids. Trimming left V 1 base short and J 0 bases short, with 11 bases between. Germline CDR1 is SGHRS and CDR2 is YFSETQ.

In DNA, the CDR3 is TGTGCCTGGAGAACTAGCGGAGAAGAGACCCAGTACTTC. Translating it yields CAWRTSGEETQYF. The rearrangement links TRBV30 to TRBJ2-5, with TRBD2 identical over 8 bases. The CDR3 is made up of 13 amino acids. Germline values: CDR1 GTSNPN, CDR2 SVGIG (reference sequence). The ends lost 3 bases at V and 3 bases at J; junction bases unmatched: 3.

The chain uses TRBV10-2 and TRBJ1-5; 9 nucleotides line up with TRBD1. The germline gives CDR1 WSHSY, CDR2 SAAADI. Trimming removed 3 bases from V and 3 bases from J; junction bases left unmatched: 6. The length of the CDR3 is 16 residues. The CDR3, as DNA: TGCGCCAGCAGTGACTCCGGGGACAGGGCCAATCAGCCCCAGCATTTT. Its protein is CASSDSGDRANQPQHF.

This clone was recorded once. This sequence joins TRBV28 and TRBJ2-7; 8 positions match TRBD1. The CDR3 sequence is 19 residues long. Germline V lookup: CDR1 MDHEN, CDR2 SYDVKM. The junction had 31 bases not matched to a gene; V was cut back by 6 bases and J by 12 bases. The CDR3 DNA follows: TGTGCCAGCAGACCCGAGCTAATGGAGGGACAGGAAAGATCGCGGTTACCGTACTTC. Protein product: CASRPELMEGQERSRLPYF. The full variable domain, its missing parts supplied by reference TRBV28 and TRBJ2-7, is DVKVTQSSRYLVKRTGEKVFLECVQDMDHENMFWYRQDPGLGLRLIYFSYDVKMKEKGDIPEGYSVSREKKERFSLILESASTNQTSMYLCASRPELMEGQERSRLPYFGPGTRLTVT.

This clone has only one observation. The genes are TRBV6-1 and TRBJ2-5, with unresolved D. Germline CDR1 MNHNS, CDR2 SASEGT. The CDR3 is 15 residues long. V lost 0 bases to trimming and J lost 5 bases, with 13 bases between them. The CDR3 region has the DNA TGTGCCAGCAGTGAAGCGGCCCTCCGCCAGGAGACCCAGTACTTC. Amino acids: CASSEAALRQETQYF.